This T cell receptor beta chain came from a study of CD4 T cells in relation to SARS-CoV-2 and coronaviruses. At the level of the study: PBMCs were cultured with antigen for over nine days before TCR beta sequencing.

The data were produced by immunoSEQ multiplex PCR, yet TCRdb's version contains in-frame clones alone and is incomplete. The profile shows 41,000 or so clones, around 82% of them singletons. Concerning this clone itself: Its antigen remains unidentified.

The CDR3 covers 17 residues. V was clipped by 3 bases and J by 5 bases; unmatched bases: 11. Germline V gene lookup returns CDR1 MNHEY and CDR2 SMNVEV (reference sequence). Material: naive CD4+ T cells from PBMCs, cultured in vitro. Subset specified: naive CD4+ T cells isolated by negative enrichment. The rearrangement links TRBV27 to TRBJ2-3; 10 nucleotides agree with TRBD2. This clonotype originated in an adult with COVID-19. In DNA form, the CDR3 reads TGTGCCAGCAGTTTCCTAGGAGCGGGAGGGCCCGAAGATACGCAGTATTTT. Translated: CASSFLGAGGPEDTQYF.